This TCR beta chain was captured in a study of cytomegalovirus exposure and HLA in healthy donors. Per the germline V gene, CDR1 is SQVTM and CDR2 is ANQGSEA. Trimming took off 2 bases at V and 3 bases at J, with 6 bases between the two ends. This CDR3 region has 12 residues. The donors were members of the validation cohort comprising about 130 subjects, separate from the approximately 630-subject first cohort. The repertoire was sequenced with immunoSEQ multiplex PCR; TCRdb's copy has only in-frame clones and lacks some. The sample lists some 68,000 clones; around 97% were seen once. This clone appeared once.

The rearrangement links TRBV29-1 to TRBJ2-3, with D perhaps TRBD2 (5 bases). Sequencing was done on a sample of PBMCs. The receptor was isolated from a man aged 18 to 29 in good health and CMV-seronegative. The CDR3 nucleotides read TGCAGCGTTGAAACGGGGACAGATACGCAGTATTTT. Translating gives CSVETGTDTQYF.